The 10 T cell receptor beta chains reported below all come from one sample, sequenced in a study of naive and memory T cell subsets. A UMI-containing oligonucleotide was joined by 3' ligation to the TCR cDNA template. Amplification of ligated cDNA took four PCR rounds with SP2 and nested alpha and beta constant primers. A single record per CDR3 protein comes from TCRdb applying MiXCR to the 5' RACE reads. The sample has over 50,000 distinct CDR3 sequences, 7.6% seen once; the top ten hold just over 9.5%. These receptors were taken from a female donor in good health.

Many counts were recorded for this clonotype. V is TRBV6-2 or TRBV6-3 and J is TRBJ1-2, with D perhaps matching TRBD1 (5 bases). V gave up 0 bases and J gave up 4 bases, with 9 bases separating them. Per germline, CDR1 MNHEY and CDR2 SVGEGT. The CDR3 has 14 residues. For the CDR3, the DNA is TGTGCCAGCAGTTACTCGCGGGGACTCTATGGCTACACCTTC. Translated, it gives CASSYSRGLYGYTF.

This clonotype was counted ten times or more. V and J are TRBV7-9 and TRBJ1-2; D not resolved. V was pared by 4 bases and J by 1 base, with 13 bases between. The CDR3 length is 15 residues. The germline CDR1 and CDR2 sequences are SEHNR and FQNEAQ (reference sequence). In DNA form, the CDR3 reads TGTGCCAGCAGCTCACTCCTAGCAGTTAACTATGGCTACACCTTC. Amino acid sequence: CASSSLLAVNYGYTF.

This clonotype was counted at least ten times. This chain connects TRBV10-3 to TRBJ2-3; D unclear. This CDR3 has 19 residues. V was pared by 8 bases and J by 6 bases, with 33 bases between. In germline, CDR1 is ENHRY, CDR2 SYGVKD. CDR3 region: CAIRPTFDVSLGPADTQYF. The CDR3 coding sequence is TGTGCCATCCGGCCCACGTTTGACGTGTCTCTGGGCCCGGCGGATACGCAGTATTTT.

There are a few counts of this clonotype. The rearrangement links TRBV12-3 or TRBV12-4 to TRBJ2-3; TRBD2 matches 12 bases. Trimming cost V 10 bases and J 9 bases; bases outside gene matches: 14. This CDR3 is 15 amino acids long. The CDR3 nucleotides are TGTGCCACCACCCCCGGGGGACTAGCGGGCCTAACGCAGTATTTT. It yields the protein CATTPGGLAGLTQYF.

This clonotype showed up just a few times. For the CDR3, the DNA is TGTGCCAGCATGAACAGGCGGTTTGGAAACATTCAGTACTTC. It specifies CASMNRRFGNIQYF. This chain joins TRBV28 and TRBJ2-4, with a tentative D call TRBD1 (5 bases). The CDR3 is made up of 14 amino acids. The ends were cut back, 7 bases at V and 6 bases at J, with 16 bases in the middle. Germline V gives CDR1 MDHEN, CDR2 SYDVKM.

This rearrangement joins TRBV5-4 to TRBJ2-5, with 7 bases matching TRBD2. Trimming at V came to 3 bases and at J to 4 bases, leaving 12 bases not matched to a gene. CDR1 and CDR2 (germline): SGHNT, YYREEE (reference sequence). This CDR3 is built from 16 residues. The CDR3 DNA reads TGTGCCAGCAGCTCTCACACTGGATCTAGCGGAGAGACCCAGTACTTC. This encodes CASSSHTGSSGETQYF.

This clonotype was counted only a few times. This chain uses TRBV9 with TRBJ2-1, with 13 bases aligning to TRBD2. V was pared by 3 bases and J by 8 bases, with 5 bases of the junction left unmatched. The germline CDR1 and CDR2 sequences are SGDLS and YYNGEE. CDR3 length: 15 amino acids. The DNA for the CDR3 is TGTGCCAGCAGCGCTACTAGCGGGGGGGCCTATGAGCAGTTCTTC. Protein product: CASSATSGGAYEQFF.

This clonotype came up a few times. CDR3 residues: CASSSVSGKEQYF. The CDR3, as DNA: TGTGCCAGCAGTTCGGTATCAGGTAAAGAGCAGTACTTC. This chain joins TRBV6-5 and TRBJ2-7; D remains unclear. Germline lookup yields CDR1 MNHEY and CDR2 SVGAGI. With 4 bases removed from V and 7 bases from J, the gap between germline ends came to 14 bases. The CDR3 is 13 residues long.

The chain employs TRBV29-1 and TRBJ2-5; the D gene is possibly TRBD2 (6 bases). There are 12 residues in the CDR3. V shed 7 bases and J shed 5 bases, with 14 bases lying between them. Germline V gene sequence: CDR1 SQVTM, CDR2 ANQGSEA. CDR3 sequence reads: CSAGDAGETQYF. DNA of the CDR3: TGCAGCGCCGGGGACGCGGGGGAGACCCAGTACTTC. The entire variable domain, with the rest obtained from reference TRBV29-1 and TRBJ2-5, is as follows: SAVISQKPSRDICQRGTSLTIQCQVDSQVTMMFWYRQQPGQSLTLIATANQGSEATYESGFVIDKFPISRPNLTFSTLTVSNMSPEDSSIYLCSAGDAGETQYFGPGTRLLVL.

In its sample, this clonotype was seen a few times. The chain has TRBV6-5 and TRBJ2-2; D unclear. Germline V lookup: CDR1 MNHEY, CDR2 SVGAGI. V dropped 2 bases and J dropped 1 base, with 11 bases sitting between them. This CDR3 is 16 amino acids long. CDR3 in amino acids: CASSYEAGMNTGELFF. CDR3 bases: TGTGCCAGCAGTTACGAGGCAGGAATGAACACCGGGGAGCTGTTTTTT.